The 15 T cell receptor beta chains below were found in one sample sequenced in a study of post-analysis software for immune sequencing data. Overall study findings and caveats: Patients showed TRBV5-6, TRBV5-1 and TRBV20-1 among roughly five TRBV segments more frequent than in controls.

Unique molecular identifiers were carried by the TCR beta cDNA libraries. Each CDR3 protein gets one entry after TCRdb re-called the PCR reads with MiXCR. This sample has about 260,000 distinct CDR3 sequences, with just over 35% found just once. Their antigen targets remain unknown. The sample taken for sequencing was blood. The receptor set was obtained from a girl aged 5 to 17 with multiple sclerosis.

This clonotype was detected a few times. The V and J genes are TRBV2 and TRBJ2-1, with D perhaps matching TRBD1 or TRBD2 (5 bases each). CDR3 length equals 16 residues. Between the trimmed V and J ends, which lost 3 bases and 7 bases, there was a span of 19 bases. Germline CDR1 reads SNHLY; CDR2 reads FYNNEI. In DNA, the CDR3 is TGTGCCAGCAGTGACCCGAGGGGATCCGGGAATAATGAGCAGTTCTTC. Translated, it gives CASSDPRGSGNNEQFF.

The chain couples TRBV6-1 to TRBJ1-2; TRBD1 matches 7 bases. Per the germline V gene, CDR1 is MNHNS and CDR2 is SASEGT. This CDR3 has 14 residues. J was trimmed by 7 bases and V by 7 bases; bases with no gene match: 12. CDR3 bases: TGTGCCAGCATCAAGACAGGGCACCGCGGTGGCTACACCTTC. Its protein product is CASIKTGHRGGYTF.

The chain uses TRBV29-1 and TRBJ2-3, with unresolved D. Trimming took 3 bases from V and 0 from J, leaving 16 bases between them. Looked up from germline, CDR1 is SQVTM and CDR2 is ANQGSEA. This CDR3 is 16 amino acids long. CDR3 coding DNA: TGCAGCGTTGATTTTCTCTGGCAGGATAGCACAGATACGCAGTATTTT. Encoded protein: CSVDFLWQDSTDTQYF.

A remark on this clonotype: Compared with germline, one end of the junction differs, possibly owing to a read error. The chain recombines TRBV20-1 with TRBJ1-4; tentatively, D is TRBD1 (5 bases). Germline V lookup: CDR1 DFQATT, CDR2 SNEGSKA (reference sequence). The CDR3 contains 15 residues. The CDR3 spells CSASAPWGNNKKLFF. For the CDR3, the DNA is TGCAGTGCTAGCGCCCCCTGGGGCAATAATAAAAAACTGTTTTTT.

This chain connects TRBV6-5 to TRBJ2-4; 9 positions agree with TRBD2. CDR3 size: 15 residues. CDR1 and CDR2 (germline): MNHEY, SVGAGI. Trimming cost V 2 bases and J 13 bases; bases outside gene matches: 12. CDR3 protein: CASSYPGLASNEQYF. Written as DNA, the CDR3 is TGTGCCAGCAGTTACCCGGGACTAGCCTCAAATGAGCAGTACTTC.

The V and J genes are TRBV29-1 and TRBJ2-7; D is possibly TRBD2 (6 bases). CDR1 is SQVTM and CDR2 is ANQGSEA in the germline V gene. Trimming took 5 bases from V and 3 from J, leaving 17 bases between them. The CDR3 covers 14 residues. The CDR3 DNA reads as TGCAGCGTTTCTCAGGCTAGCGACTTCTACGAGCAGTACTTC. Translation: CSVSQASDFYEQYF.

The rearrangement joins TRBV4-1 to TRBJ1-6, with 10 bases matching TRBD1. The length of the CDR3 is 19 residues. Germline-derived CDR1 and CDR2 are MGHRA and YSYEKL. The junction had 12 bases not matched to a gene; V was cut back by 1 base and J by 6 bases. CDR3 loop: CASSQVLKDRGFFNSPLHF. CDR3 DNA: TGCGCCAGCAGCCAAGTGCTGAAGGACAGGGGGTTTTTTAATTCACCCCTCCACTTT.

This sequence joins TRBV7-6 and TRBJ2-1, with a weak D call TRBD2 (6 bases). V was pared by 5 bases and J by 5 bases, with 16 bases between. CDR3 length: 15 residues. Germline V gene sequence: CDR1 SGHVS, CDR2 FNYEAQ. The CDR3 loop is CASSQGAGTDNEQFF. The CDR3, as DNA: TGTGCCAGCAGCCAAGGGGCGGGAACTGACAATGAGCAGTTCTTC. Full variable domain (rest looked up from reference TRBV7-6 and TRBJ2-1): GAGVSQSPRYKVTKRGQDVALRCDPISGHVSLYWYRQALGQGPEFLTYFNYEAQQDKSGLPNDRFSAERPEGSISTLTIQRTEQRDSAMYRCASSQGAGTDNEQFFGPGTRLTVL.

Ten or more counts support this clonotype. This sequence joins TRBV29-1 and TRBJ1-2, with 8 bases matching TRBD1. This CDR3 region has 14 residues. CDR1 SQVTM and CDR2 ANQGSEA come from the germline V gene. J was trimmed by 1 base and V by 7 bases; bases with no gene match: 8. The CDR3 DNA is TGCAGCGCCAATCCCAGGGGGCATAACTATGGCTACACCTTC. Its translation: CSANPRGHNYGYTF.

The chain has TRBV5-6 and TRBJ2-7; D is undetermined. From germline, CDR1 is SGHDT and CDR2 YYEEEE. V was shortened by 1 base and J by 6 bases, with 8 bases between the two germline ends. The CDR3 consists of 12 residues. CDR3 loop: CASSLRWGEQYF. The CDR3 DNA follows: TGTGCCAGCAGCTTGCGATGGGGCGAGCAGTACTTC.

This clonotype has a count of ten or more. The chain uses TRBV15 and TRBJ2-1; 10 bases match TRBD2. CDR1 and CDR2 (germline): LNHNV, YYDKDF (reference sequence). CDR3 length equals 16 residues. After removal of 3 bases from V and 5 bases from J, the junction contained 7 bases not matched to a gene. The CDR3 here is CATSSATSGNHNEQFF. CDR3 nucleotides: TGTGCCACCAGCAGCGCCACTAGCGGGAACCACAATGAGCAGTTCTTC.

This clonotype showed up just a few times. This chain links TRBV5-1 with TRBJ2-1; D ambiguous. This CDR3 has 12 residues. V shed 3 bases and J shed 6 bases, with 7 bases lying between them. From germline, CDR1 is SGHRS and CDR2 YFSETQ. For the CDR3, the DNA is TGCGCCAGCAGCTGGGCTCCCAATGAGCAGTTCTTC. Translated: CASSWAPNEQFF.

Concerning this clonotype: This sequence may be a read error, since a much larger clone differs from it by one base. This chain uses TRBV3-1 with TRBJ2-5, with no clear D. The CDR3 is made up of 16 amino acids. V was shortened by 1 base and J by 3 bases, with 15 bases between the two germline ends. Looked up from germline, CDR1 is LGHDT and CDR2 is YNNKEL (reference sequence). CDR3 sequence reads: CASSQVAIGLKETQYF. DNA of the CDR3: TGTGCCAGCAGCCAAGTTGCGATAGGGCTAAAAGAGACCCAGTACTTC.

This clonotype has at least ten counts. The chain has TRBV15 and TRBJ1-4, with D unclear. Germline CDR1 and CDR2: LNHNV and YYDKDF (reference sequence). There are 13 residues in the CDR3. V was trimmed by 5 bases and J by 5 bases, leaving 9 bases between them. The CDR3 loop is CATSRRMNEKLFF. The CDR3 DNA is TGTGCCACCAGCCGACGGATGAATGAAAAACTGTTTTTT.

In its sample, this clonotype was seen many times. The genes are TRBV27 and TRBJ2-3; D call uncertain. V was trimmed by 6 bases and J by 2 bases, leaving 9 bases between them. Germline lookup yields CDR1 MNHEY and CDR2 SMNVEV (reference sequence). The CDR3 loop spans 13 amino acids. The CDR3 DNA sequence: TGTGCCAGCAGCTCGTACCACACAGATACGCAGTATTTT. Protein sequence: CASSSYHTDTQYF.